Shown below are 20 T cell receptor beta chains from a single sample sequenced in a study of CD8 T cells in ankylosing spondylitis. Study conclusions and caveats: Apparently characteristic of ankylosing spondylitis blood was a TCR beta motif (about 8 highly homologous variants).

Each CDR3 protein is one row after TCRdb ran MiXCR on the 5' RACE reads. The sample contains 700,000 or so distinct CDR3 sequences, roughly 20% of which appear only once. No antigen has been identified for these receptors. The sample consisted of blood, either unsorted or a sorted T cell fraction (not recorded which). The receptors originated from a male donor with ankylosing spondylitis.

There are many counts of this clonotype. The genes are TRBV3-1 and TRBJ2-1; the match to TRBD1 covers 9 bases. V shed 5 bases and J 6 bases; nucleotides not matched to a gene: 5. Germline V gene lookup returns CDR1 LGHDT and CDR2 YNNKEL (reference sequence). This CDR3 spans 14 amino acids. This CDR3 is CASSLWDRVNEQFF. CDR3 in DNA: TGTGCCAGCAGCTTGTGGGACAGGGTCAATGAGCAGTTCTTC.

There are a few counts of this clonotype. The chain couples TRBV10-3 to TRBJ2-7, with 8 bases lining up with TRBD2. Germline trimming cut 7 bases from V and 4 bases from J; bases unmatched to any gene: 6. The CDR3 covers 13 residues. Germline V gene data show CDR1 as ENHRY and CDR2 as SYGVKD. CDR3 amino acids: CAITGGREYEQYF. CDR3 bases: TGTGCCATCACGGGGGGGCGAGAATACGAGCAGTACTTC.

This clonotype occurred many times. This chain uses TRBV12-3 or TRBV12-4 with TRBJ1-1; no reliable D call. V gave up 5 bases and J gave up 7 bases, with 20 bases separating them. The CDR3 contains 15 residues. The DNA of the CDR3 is TGTGCCAGCAGTAGTGATTTGGGTTTTAATGATGAAGCTTTCTTT. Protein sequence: CASSSDLGFNDEAFF.

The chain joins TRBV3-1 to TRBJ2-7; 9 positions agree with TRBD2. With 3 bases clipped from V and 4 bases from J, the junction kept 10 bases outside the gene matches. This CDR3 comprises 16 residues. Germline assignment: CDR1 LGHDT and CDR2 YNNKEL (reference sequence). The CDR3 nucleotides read TGTGCCAGCAGCCAGGTCGTTGGGACTAGCTTTTACGAGCAGTACTTC. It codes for CASSQVVGTSFYEQYF.

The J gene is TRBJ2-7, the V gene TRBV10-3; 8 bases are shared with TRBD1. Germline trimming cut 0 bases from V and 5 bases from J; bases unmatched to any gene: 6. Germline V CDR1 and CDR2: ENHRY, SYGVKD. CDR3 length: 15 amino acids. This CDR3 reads CAISESQGALNEQYF. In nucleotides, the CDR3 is TGTGCCATCAGTGAGTCCCAGGGGGCGCTTAACGAGCAGTACTTC.

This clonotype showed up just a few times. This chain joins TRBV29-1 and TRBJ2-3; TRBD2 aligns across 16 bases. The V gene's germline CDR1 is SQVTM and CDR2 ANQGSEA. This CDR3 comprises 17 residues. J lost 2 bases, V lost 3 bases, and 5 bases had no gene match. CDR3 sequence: CSVDAGTSGRVTDTQYF. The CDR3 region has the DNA TGCAGCGTTGACGCCGGGACTAGCGGGAGGGTCACAGATACGCAGTATTTT.

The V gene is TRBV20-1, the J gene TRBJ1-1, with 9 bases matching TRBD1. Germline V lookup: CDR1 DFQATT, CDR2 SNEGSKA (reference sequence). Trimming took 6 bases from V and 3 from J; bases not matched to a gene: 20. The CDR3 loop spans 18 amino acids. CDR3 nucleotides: TGCAGTGCCCCATTTCCCCCTCACAGGGGGCCCGGGTACACTGAAGCTTTCTTT. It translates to CSAPFPPHRGPGYTEAFF.

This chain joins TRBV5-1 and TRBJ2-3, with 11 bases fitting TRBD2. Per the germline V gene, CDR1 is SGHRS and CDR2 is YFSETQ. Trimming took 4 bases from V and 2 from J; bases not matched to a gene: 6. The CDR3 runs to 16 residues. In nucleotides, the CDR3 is TGCGCCAGCAGCCGTACTAGCGGGGGAAACACAGATACGCAGTATTTT. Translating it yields CASSRTSGGNTDTQYF.

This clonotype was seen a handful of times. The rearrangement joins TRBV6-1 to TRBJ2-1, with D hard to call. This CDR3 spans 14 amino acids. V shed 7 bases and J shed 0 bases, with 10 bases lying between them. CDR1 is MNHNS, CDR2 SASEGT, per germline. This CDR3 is CASTKLSSYNEQFF. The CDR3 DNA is TGTGCCAGCACCAAGCTCAGCTCCTACAATGAGCAGTTCTTC.

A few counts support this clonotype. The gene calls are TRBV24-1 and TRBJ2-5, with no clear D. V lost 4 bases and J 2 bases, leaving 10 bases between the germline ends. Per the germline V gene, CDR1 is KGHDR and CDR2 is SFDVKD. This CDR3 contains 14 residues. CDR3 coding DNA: TGTGCCACCAGTGAGGACCGGATTCAAGAGACCCAGTACTTC. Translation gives CATSEDRIQETQYF.

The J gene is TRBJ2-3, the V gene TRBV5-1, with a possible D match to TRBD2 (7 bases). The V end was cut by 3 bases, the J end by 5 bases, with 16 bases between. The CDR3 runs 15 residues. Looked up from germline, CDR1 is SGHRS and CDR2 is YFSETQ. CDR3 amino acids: CASSYRGAIGDTQYF. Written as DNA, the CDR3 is TGCGCCAGCAGCTACCGGGGGGCGATCGGAGATACGCAGTATTTT.

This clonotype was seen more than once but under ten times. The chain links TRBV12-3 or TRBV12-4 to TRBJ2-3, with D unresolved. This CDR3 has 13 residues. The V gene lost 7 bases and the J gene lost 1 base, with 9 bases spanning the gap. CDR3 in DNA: TGTGCCAGCACCACCATAGGCACAGATACGCAGTATTTT. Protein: CASTTIGTDTQYF.

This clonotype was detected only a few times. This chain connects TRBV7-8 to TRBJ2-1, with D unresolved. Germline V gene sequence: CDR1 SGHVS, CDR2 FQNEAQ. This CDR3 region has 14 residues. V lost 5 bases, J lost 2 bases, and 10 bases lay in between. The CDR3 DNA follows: TGTGCCAGCAGCCCCTATCCTGCCTACAATGAGCAGTTCTTC. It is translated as CASSPYPAYNEQFF.

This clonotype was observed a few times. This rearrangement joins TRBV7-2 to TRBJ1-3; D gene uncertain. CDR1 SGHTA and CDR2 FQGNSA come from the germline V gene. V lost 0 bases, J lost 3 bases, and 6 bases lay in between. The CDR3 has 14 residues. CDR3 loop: CASSLAVGGNTIYF. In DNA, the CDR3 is TGTGCCAGCAGCTTAGCCGTCGGTGGAAACACCATATATTTT.

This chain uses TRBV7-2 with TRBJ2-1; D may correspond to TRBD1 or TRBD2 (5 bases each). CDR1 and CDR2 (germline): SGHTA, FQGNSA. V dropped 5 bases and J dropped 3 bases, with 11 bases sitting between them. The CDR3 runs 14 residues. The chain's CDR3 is CASSVLGRYNEQFF. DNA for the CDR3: TGTGCCAGCAGCGTCTTGGGACGCTACAATGAGCAGTTCTTC.

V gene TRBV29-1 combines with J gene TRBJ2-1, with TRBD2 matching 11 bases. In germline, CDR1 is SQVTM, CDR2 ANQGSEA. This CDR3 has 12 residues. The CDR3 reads CTGTSGYNEQFF. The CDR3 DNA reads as TGCACCGGGACTAGCGGCTACAATGAGCAGTTCTTC.

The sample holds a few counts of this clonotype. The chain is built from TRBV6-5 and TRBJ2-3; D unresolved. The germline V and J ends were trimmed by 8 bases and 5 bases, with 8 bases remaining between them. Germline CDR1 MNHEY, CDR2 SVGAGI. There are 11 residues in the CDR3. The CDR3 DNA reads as TGTGCCAGCGGTGGTCTAGATACGCAGTATTTT. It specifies CASGGLDTQYF.

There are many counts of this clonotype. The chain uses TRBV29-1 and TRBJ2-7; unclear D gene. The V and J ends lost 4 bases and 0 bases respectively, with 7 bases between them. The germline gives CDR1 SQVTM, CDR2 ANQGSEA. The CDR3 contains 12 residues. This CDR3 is CSVVGLSYEQYF. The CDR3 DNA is TGCAGCGTTGTTGGTCTCTCCTACGAGCAGTACTTC.

CDR3 residues: CSATPAGYGYTF. The DNA of the CDR3 is TGCAGTGCTACCCCCGCGGGCTATGGCTACACCTTC. The gene calls are TRBV20-1 and TRBJ1-2; D is uncertain. The germline V gene has CDR1 DFQATT and CDR2 SNEGSKA (reference sequence). V lost 4 bases and J lost 4, with 10 bases in between. This CDR3 has 12 residues.

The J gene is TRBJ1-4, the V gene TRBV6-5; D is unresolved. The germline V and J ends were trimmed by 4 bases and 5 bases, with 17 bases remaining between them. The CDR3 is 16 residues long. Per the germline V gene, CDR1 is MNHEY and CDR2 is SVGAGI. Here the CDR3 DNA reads TGTGCCAGCAGTTCCTTGCGACCGACGAAGAATGAAAAACTGTTTTTT. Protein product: CASSSLRPTKNEKLFF.